The next 29 T cell receptor beta chains were all read from a single sample in a study of cytomegalovirus exposure and HLA in healthy donors. Primers: 60 Vbeta forward and 13 Jbeta reverse. The data were produced by immunoSEQ multiplex PCR, yet TCRdb's version contains in-frame clones alone and is incomplete. This sample yields 180,000 or so clones, of which around 80% are seen a single time; roughly 1.5% belongs to the top ten. The specimen was PBMCs. These receptors were obtained from a man in his late teens or twenties in good health and CMV-seronegative.

The chain carries TRBV6-5 and TRBJ1-6, with D unclear. V lost 2 bases and J lost 9, with 5 bases in between. The germline V gene has CDR1 MNHEY and CDR2 SVGAGI. CDR3 length: 12 amino acids. The chain's CDR3 is CASSYGLSPLHF. Here the CDR3 DNA reads TGTGCCAGCAGTTACGGGCTTTCACCCCTCCACTTT.

The chain links TRBV6-6 to TRBJ1-2; no firm D call. The CDR3 covers 14 residues. V was clipped by 6 bases and J by 3 bases, with 14 bases between them. Germline V gene sequence: CDR1 MNHNY, CDR2 SVGAGI (reference sequence). CDR3 nucleotide sequence: TGTGCCAGCAGGAACTGGGGAGGTGACTATGGCTACACCTTC. Amino acids: CASRNWGGDYGYTF.

Sample share makes this clone medium-sized. V and J are TRBV9 and TRBJ1-5; 8 bases fit TRBD1. This CDR3 has 17 residues. The germline gives CDR1 SGDLS, CDR2 YYNGEE. With 2 bases clipped from V and 0 bases from J, the junction kept 7 bases outside the gene matches. This CDR3 reads CASSVGQGLYSNQPQHF. In DNA, the CDR3 is TGTGCCAGCAGCGTTGGACAGGGCCTTTATAGCAATCAGCCCCAGCATTTT.

J is TRBJ1-4 and V is TRBV5-1; TRBD1 matches at 8 bases. With V trimmed by 5 bases and J by 8 bases, 5 bases remained unmatched. CDR1 and CDR2 from the germline V gene are SGHRS and YFSETQ. The CDR3 is 13 residues long. In nucleotides, the CDR3 is TGCGCCAGCAGTCAGGGGGCGGACGAAAAACTGTTTTTT. It is translated as CASSQGADEKLFF.

This clone was recorded a few times. The chain carries TRBV5-1 and TRBJ2-5, with 8 positions matching TRBD1. The CDR3 covers 13 residues. The V gene end was trimmed by 4 bases and the J gene end by 5 bases; junction bases not matched to a gene: 4. Germline CDR1 reads SGHRS; CDR2 reads YFSETQ. Written as DNA, the CDR3 is TGCGCCAGCAGCCCGGACAGGGTGGAGACCCAGTACTTC. Translating it yields CASSPDRVETQYF.

The V and J genes are TRBV11-2 and TRBJ2-7; the D gene is possibly TRBD1 (5 bases). From germline, CDR1 is SGHAT and CDR2 FQNNGV. The CDR3 covers 14 residues. Trimming stripped 0 bases from V and 3 bases from J, with 9 bases between. CDR3 DNA: TGTGCCAGCAGCTTAGAGCATAGGGGCTACGAGCAGTACTTC. It codes for CASSLEHRGYEQYF.

The chain couples TRBV19 to TRBJ1-4; D gene uncertain. The germline V gene encodes CDR1 LNHDA and CDR2 SQIVND (reference sequence). The CDR3 has 14 amino acids. V lost 5 bases, J lost 0 bases, and 7 bases lay in between. The DNA for the CDR3 is TGTGCCAGTAGTGGCCATGCAACTAATGAAAAACTGTTTTTT. Protein product: CASSGHATNEKLFF.

The chain joins TRBV30 to TRBJ2-2; 10 bases match TRBD2. J was trimmed by 0 bases and V by 8 bases; bases with no gene match: 6. In germline, CDR1 is GTSNPN, CDR2 SVGIG (reference sequence). The CDR3 runs 15 residues. CDR3 region: CAGRLAGTNTGELFF. In DNA, the CDR3 is TGTGCCGGGCGACTAGCGGGTACGAACACCGGGGAGCTGTTTTTT.

CDR3: CASSPTGNYGYTF. For the CDR3, the DNA is TGTGCCAGCAGCCCGACAGGAAACTATGGCTACACCTTC. V is TRBV6-6 and J is TRBJ1-2; D perhaps matches TRBD1 (6 bases). V was clipped by 6 bases and J by 2 bases, with 10 bases between them. The CDR3 contains 13 residues. Germline-derived CDR1 and CDR2 are MNHNY and SVGAGI (reference sequence).

This clone appeared a single time. The rearrangement links TRBV10-3 to TRBJ1-6; no clear D gene. The CDR3 is 13 residues long. With 2 bases removed from V and 7 bases from J, the gap between germline ends came to 6 bases. From germline, CDR1 is ENHRY and CDR2 SYGVKD. CDR3 loop: CAISESGNSPLHF. The CDR3 DNA reads as TGTGCCATCAGTGAGAGCGGGAATTCACCCCTCCACTTT.

The chain recombines TRBV19 with TRBJ2-3, with a tentative D call TRBD1 (6 bases). The CDR3 loop spans 14 amino acids. Germline loops: CDR1 LNHDA, CDR2 SQIVND (reference sequence). Trimming shortened V by 5 bases and J by 7 bases, and 16 bases separated the two germline ends. Here the CDR3 reads CASSFPRQGYTQYF. As DNA, the CDR3 is TGTGCCAGTAGTTTCCCCCGGCAGGGGTATACGCAGTATTTT. Full variable domain (remainder filled in from reference TRBV19 and TRBJ2-3): DGGITQSPKYLFRKEGQNVTLSCEQNLNHDAMYWYRQDPGQGLRLIYYSQIVNDFQKGDIAEGYSVSREKKESFPLTVTSAQKNPTAFYLCASSFPRQGYTQYFGPGTRLTVL.

This clone was counted between two and nine times. The chain carries TRBV27 and TRBJ2-7; TRBD1 is a possible D gene (5 bases). V lost 3 bases and J lost 4, with 19 bases in between. Per the germline V gene, CDR1 is MNHEY and CDR2 is SMNVEV (reference sequence). CDR3 length: 16 amino acids. The CDR3 region is CASSFGPLGHRYEQYF. The CDR3 DNA follows: TGTGCCAGCAGTTTCGGACCCCTGGGGCATCGGTACGAGCAGTACTTC.

This chain links TRBV6-5 with TRBJ2-3, with D hard to call. V shed 0 bases and J shed 6 bases, with 10 bases lying between them. Germline V gene data show CDR1 as MNHEY and CDR2 as SVGAGI. This CDR3 contains 14 residues. The CDR3 reads CASSYSNTYDTQYF. The DNA for the CDR3 is TGTGCCAGCAGTTACTCGAATACTTACGATACGCAGTATTTT.

In its sample, this clone was seen a few times. The V gene is TRBV9, the J gene TRBJ2-7; D unclear. Between the trimmed V and J ends, which lost 3 bases and 5 bases, there was a span of 18 bases. CDR1 and CDR2 from the germline V gene are SGDLS and YYNGEE. CDR3 length equals 15 residues. DNA of the CDR3: TGTGCCAGCAGCGCCACCACCAGGAACCCCGACGAGCAGTACTTC. It encodes CASSATTRNPDEQYF.

V usage is TRBV19 and J usage is TRBJ2-5; D remains ambiguous. Judging by the DNA end, TRBJ2-7 fits better; the J call may be wrong. Looked up from germline, CDR1 is LNHDA and CDR2 is SQIVND (reference sequence). This CDR3 contains 12 residues. As DNA, the CDR3 is TGTGCCAGTAGTATAGGGGGCTACGAGCAGTACTTC. The encoded protein is CASSIGGYEQYF.

The gene calls are TRBV6-4 and TRBJ2-2, with 8 bases lining up with TRBD2. This CDR3 is 14 amino acids long. Trimming removed 8 bases from V and 5 bases from J; junction bases left unmatched: 7. CDR1 MRHNA and CDR2 SNTAGT come from the germline V gene. CDR3 in amino acids: CASSPGGGTGELFF. Here the CDR3 DNA reads TGTGCCAGCTCCCCCGGGGGGGGAACCGGGGAGCTGTTTTTT.

The J gene is TRBJ1-5, the V gene TRBV4-1, with 7 nucleotides matching TRBD1. The CDR3 is 16 residues long. The germline V gene encodes CDR1 MGHRA and CDR2 YSYEKL. Trimming took 3 bases from V and 3 from J; bases not matched to a gene: 8. Here the CDR3 DNA reads TGCGCCAGCAGCCATGAGTGGGGACAGCACAATCAGCCCCAGCATTTT. Residues: CASSHEWGQHNQPQHF.

This chain uses TRBV21-1 with TRBJ2-7; the D call TRBD1 from the table was never checked on the DNA. TRBV21-1 is flagged as a pseudogene. This CDR3 is 15 amino acids long. CDR3 protein: CASNGGQRPVYEQYF. The DNA for the CDR3 is TGTGCCAGCAACGGGGGACAGCGCCCAGTCTACGAGCAGTACTTC.

The V call is TRBV30, the J call TRBJ1-3, with 8 bases that match TRBD1. This CDR3 has 19 amino acids. V shed 4 bases and J 2 bases; nucleotides not matched to a gene: 19. Looked up from germline, CDR1 is GTSNPN and CDR2 is SVGIG (reference sequence). The CDR3: CAWTPVWTGSGKAGNTIYF. In nucleotides, the CDR3 is TGTGCCTGGACCCCCGTTTGGACAGGGAGCGGGAAAGCTGGAAACACCATATATTTT.

The chain has TRBV5-1 and TRBJ2-3; 7 positions match TRBD1. The germline V gene has CDR1 SGHRS and CDR2 YFSETQ. V shed 0 bases, J shed 1 base, and the junction held 5 bases outside the gene matches. This CDR3 has 16 amino acids. The CDR3 region has the DNA TGCGCCAGCAGCTTGGGAAGGACAGGCCGCACAGATACGCAGTATTTT. Translation: CASSLGRTGRTDTQYF.

The V call is TRBV30, the J call TRBJ1-2, with TRBD1 matching 7 bases. This CDR3 comprises 12 residues. Per germline, CDR1 GTSNPN and CDR2 SVGIG (reference sequence). The CDR3 DNA follows: TGTGCTTTACGACAGGGCGAATATGGCTACACCTTC. The encoded protein is CALRQGEYGYTF.

In its sample, this clone was seen a few times. The CDR3 bases are TGTGCCAGCAGCCAAGATTCGGGCGGGGGGGCGTCGAGCTACACCTTC. It is translated as CASSQDSGGGASSYTF. The chain has TRBV4-2 and TRBJ1-2, with a tentative D call TRBD1 (6 bases). The CDR3 covers 16 residues. Germline assignment: CDR1 LGHNA and CDR2 YNFKEQ. Trimming stripped 0 bases from V and 9 bases from J, with 20 bases between.

The chain uses TRBV7-9 and TRBJ2-7; 8 bases are a match to TRBD2. V trimming: 5 bases; J trimming: 3 bases; junction bases outside the gene matches: 3. Germline-derived CDR1 and CDR2 are SEHNR and FQNEAQ (reference sequence). There are 13 residues in the CDR3. Written as DNA, the CDR3 is TGTGCCAGCAGCGCCCGGGGGGGCTACGAGCAGTACTTC. It translates to CASSARGGYEQYF.

This clone has just one count. The CDR3 DNA is TGTGCCAGCAGTCGGCGGGGGGGCCAGGAGACCCAGTACTTC. Translated: CASSRRGGQETQYF. The chain joins TRBV6-5 to TRBJ2-5, with 9 bases aligning to TRBD2. Germline V CDR1 and CDR2: MNHEY, SVGAGI. The CDR3 totals 14 residues. Unmatched junction bases numbered 6, after V lost 5 bases and J lost 5 bases.

This chain links TRBV13 with TRBJ1-1; no clear D. Trimming shortened V by 1 base and J by 4 bases, and 19 bases separated the two germline ends. The length of the CDR3 is 17 residues. Germline V lookup: CDR1 PRHDT, CDR2 FYEKMQ (reference sequence). The CDR3 sequence: CASSLVAAQRGGTEAFF. The CDR3 DNA reads TGTGCCAGCAGCTTAGTTGCGGCACAACGTGGTGGCACTGAAGCTTTCTTT.

This chain connects TRBV12-5 to TRBJ1-1; the match to TRBD1 covers 7 bases. The CDR3 is made up of 15 amino acids. Germline V gives CDR1 LGHNT, CDR2 FRNRAP. Trimming at V came to 0 bases and at J to 1 base, leaving 2 bases not matched to a gene. CDR3 coding DNA: TGTGCTAGTGGTTTGGTACAGGGGACGAACACTGAAGCTTTCTTT. This codes for CASGLVQGTNTEAFF.

The chain employs TRBV7-9 and TRBJ1-1, with 12 positions matching TRBD1. V shed 4 bases and J 5 bases; nucleotides not matched to a gene: 11. CDR3 length equals 17 residues. Germline CDR1 SEHNR, CDR2 FQNEAQ (reference sequence). The CDR3 sequence is CASSSSRDRGPATEAFF. The DNA for the CDR3 is TGTGCCAGCAGCTCTTCGCGGGACAGGGGGCCGGCAACTGAAGCTTTCTTT.

The chain is built from TRBV5-6 and TRBJ2-7, with a weak D call TRBD2 (7 bases). The germline CDR1 and CDR2 sequences are SGHDT and YYEEEE. Deletions cut 3 bases from V and 7 bases from J, with 23 bases between. The CDR3 is made up of 16 amino acids. In nucleotides, the CDR3 is TGTGCCAGCAGCTGGCTGGGGGGGGCCGCTCTACGGGAGCAGTACTTC. Translation gives CASSWLGGAALREQYF.

This clone qualifies as medium-sized (0.01 to 0.1%). This rearrangement joins TRBV7-8 to TRBJ1-2; D is undetermined. The germline V gene has CDR1 SGHVS and CDR2 FQNEAQ. V lost 5 bases and J 0 bases, leaving 16 bases between the germline ends. The CDR3 consists of 16 residues. CDR3 sequence reads: CASSPTGNLANYGYTF. DNA for the CDR3: TGTGCCAGCAGCCCCACCGGGAACCTAGCTAACTATGGCTACACCTTC.